This T cell receptor beta chain is drawn from a study of T cells expressing NK-cell markers. TCRdb re-called the 5' RACE reads and catalogs CDR3 proteins one per entry, DNA excluded. The sample's table shows fewer than 550,000 distinct CDR3 sequences. The CDR3 covers 16 residues. CDR1 MGHRA and CDR2 YSYEKL come from the germline V gene. The rearrangement joins TRBV4-1 to TRBJ1-6. Material: blood T cells: a sorted CD56 or NKG2C T cell subset, CD4+ or CD8+ T cells, or bulk PBMC T cells (not recorded which). The TCR comes from a woman aged 45-60 years in good health. The CDR3 loop reads CASSQDQSSYNSPLHF.